This paragraph reports one T cell receptor beta chain. The data belong to a study of blood T cell repertoires in COVID-19. As for the study in general: Acute-phase and convalescent COVID-19 samples originated in the United States, Italy and Spain.

The CDR3 is 15 residues long. Germline CDR1 MNHEY, CDR2 SMNVEV (reference sequence). Deletions cut 1 base from V and 5 bases from J, with 14 bases between. The repertoire was sequenced with immunoSEQ multiplex PCR; TCRdb's copy has only in-frame clones and lacks some. The sample has roughly 100,000 clones; roughly two thirds are singletons. The sample comprised peripheral blood. J is TRBJ2-5 and V is TRBV27; D not certain. This sequence originates from a man older than 75 with acute or convalescent COVID-19. CDR3 nucleotide sequence: TGTGCCAGCAGTTTATGGGTCGGTGGGCATGAGACCCAGTACTTC. It yields the protein CASSLWVGGHETQYF.